The clone carrying this T cell receptor beta chain appeared many times. The antigen remains unidentified. This sample was taken from a study of CD8 T cells in ankylosing spondylitis. Notes on the study in general: Disease-linked clones were reportedly significantly enriched in matched ankylosing spondylitis synovial fluid.

The germline V gene has CDR1 SGDLS and CDR2 YYNGEE. The CDR3 is 15 residues long. V was pared by 2 bases and J by 4 bases, with 14 bases between. TCRdb re-analysed the 5' RACE reads in MiXCR, keeping a single row per CDR3 protein. The table shows tens of thousands of distinct CDR3 sequences, with about 5.6% occurring only once. The sequencing input was blood, either unsorted or a sorted T cell fraction (not recorded which). This chain links TRBV9 with TRBJ2-3; either TRBD1 or TRBD2 may supply D (6 bases each). The sequence derives from a female donor with ankylosing spondylitis or in good health (not recorded which). The CDR3 DNA reads TGTGCCAGCAGCGTCGGGGGCGGTAGTTCAGATACGCAGTATTTT. This gives the protein CASSVGGGSSDTQYF. The full variable domain, its missing parts supplied by reference TRBV9 and TRBJ2-3, is DSGVTQTPKHLITATGQRVTLRCSPRSGDLSVYWYQQSLDQGLQFLIQYYNGEERAKGNILERFSAQQFPDLHSELNLSSLELGDSALYFCASSVGGGSSDTQYFGPGTRLTVL.